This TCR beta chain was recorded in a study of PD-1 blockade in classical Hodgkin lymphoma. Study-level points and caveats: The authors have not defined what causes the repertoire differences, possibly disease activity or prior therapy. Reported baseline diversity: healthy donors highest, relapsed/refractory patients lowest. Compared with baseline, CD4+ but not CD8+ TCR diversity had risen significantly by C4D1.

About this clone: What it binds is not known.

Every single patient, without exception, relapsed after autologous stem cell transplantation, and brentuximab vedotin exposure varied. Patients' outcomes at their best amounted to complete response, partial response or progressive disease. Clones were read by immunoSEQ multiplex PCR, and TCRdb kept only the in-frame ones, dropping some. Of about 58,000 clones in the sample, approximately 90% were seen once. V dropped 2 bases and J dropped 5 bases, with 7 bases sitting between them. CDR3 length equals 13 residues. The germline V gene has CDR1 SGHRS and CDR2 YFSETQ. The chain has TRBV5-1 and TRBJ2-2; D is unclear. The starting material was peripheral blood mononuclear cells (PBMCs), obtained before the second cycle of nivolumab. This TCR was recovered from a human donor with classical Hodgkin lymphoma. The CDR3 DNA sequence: TGCGCCAGCAGCTTTCGTCAAACCGGGGAGCTGTTTTTT. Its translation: CASSFRQTGELFF.